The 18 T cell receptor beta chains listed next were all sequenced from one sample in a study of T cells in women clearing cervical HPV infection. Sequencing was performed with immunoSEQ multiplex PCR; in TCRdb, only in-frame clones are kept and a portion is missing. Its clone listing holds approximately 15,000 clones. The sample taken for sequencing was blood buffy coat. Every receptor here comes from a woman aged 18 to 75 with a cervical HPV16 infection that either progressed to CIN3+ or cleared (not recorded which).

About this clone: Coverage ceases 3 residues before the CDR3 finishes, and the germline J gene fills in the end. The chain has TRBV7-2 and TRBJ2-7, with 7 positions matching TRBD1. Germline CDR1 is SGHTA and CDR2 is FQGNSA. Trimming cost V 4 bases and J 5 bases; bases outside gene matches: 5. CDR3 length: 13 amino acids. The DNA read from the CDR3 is TGTGCCAGCAGCTCCTACAGGGGCGACGAG. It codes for CASSSYRGDE. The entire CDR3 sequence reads CASSSYRGDEQYF.

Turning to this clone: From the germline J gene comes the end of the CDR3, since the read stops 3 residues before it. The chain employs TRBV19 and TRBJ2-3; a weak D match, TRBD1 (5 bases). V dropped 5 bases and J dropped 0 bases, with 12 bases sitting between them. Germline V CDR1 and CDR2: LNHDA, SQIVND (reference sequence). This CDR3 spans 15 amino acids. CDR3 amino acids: CASSWTTRSTDTQYF. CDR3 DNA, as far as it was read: TGTGCCAGTAGTTGGACAACTCGTAGCACAGATACG.

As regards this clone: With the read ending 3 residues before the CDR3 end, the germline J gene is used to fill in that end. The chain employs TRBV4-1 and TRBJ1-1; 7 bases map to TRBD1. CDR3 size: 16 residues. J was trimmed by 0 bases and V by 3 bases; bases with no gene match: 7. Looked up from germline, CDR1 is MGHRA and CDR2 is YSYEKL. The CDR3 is CASSHLKGTVNTEAFF. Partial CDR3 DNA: TGCGCCAGCAGCCATCTTAAAGGGACAGTGAACACTGAA.

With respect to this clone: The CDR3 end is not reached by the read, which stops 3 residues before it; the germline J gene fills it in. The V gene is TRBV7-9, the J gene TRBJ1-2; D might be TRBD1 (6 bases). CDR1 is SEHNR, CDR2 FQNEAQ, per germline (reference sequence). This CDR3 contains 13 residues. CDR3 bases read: TGTGCCAGCAGGAGGGGGGGAAAGGGTGAC. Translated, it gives CASRRGGKGD. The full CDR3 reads CASRRGGKGDYTF.

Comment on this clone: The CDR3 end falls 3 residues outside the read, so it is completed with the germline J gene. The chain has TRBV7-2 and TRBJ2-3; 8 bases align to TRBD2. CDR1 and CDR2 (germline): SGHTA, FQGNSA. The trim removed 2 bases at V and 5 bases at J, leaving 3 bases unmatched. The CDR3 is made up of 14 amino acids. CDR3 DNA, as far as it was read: TGTGCCAGCAGCTTAAACGGGAGGGGAGATACG. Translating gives CASSLNGRGDT. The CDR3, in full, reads CASSLNGRGDTQYF. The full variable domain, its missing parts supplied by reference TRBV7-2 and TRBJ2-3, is GAGVSQSPSNKVTEKGKDVELRCDPISGHTALYWYRQSLGQGLEFLIYFQGNSAPDKSGLPSDRFSAERTGGSVSTLTIQRTQQEDSAVYLCASSLNGRGDTQYFGPGTRLTVL.

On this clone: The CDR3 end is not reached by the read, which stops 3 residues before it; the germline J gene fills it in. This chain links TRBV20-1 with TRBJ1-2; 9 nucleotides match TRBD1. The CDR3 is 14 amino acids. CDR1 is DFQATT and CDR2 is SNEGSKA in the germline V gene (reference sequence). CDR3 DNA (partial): TGCAGTGCTAGAGATTCTAAACAGGGGGCGTCC. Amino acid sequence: CSARDSKQGAS. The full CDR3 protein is CSARDSKQGASYTF.

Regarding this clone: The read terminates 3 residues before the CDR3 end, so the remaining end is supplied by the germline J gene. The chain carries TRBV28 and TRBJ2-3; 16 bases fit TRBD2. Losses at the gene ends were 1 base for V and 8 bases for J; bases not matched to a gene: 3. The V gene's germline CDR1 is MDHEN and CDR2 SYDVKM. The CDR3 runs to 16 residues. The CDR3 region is CASSLLGTSGRGTQYF. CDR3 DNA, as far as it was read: TGTGCCAGCAGTTTATTAGGGACTAGCGGGAGGGGTACG.

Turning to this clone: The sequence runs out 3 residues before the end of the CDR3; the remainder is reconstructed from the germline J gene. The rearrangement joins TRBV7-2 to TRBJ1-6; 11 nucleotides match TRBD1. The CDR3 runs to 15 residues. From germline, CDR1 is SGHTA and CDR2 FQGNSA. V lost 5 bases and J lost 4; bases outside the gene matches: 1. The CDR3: CASSGTGGYNSPLHF. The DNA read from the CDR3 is TGTGCCAGCAGCGGGACAGGGGGATATAATTCACCC.

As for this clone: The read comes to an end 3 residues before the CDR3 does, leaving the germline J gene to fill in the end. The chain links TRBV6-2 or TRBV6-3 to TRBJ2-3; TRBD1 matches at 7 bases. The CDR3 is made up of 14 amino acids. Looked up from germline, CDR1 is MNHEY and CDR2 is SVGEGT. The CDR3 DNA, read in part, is TGTGCCAGCAGCCGTCCCGGGACAGCCGCCCCG. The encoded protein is CASSRPGTAAP. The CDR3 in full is CASSRPGTAAPQYF.

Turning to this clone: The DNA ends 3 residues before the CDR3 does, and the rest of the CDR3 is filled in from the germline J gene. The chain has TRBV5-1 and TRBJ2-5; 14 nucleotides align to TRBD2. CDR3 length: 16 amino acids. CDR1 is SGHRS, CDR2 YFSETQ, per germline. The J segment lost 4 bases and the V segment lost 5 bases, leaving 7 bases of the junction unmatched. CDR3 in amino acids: CASSPGLAGAGETQYF. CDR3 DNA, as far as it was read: TGCGCCAGCAGTCCGGGACTAGCGGGGGCGGGAGAGACC.

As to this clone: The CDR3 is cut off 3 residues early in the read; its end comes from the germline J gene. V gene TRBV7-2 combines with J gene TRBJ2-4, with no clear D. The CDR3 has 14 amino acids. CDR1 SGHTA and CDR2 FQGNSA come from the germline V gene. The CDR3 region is CASSLFRLYYGQYF. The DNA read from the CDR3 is TGTGCCAGCAGCCTTTTCCGTCTATACTATGGT. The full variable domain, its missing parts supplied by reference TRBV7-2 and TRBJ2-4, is GAGVSQSPSNKVTEKGKDVELRCDPISGHTALYWYRQSLGQGLEFLIYFQGNSAPDKSGLPSDRFSAERTGGSVSTLTIQRTQQEDSAVYLCASSLFRLYYGQYFGAGTRLSVL.

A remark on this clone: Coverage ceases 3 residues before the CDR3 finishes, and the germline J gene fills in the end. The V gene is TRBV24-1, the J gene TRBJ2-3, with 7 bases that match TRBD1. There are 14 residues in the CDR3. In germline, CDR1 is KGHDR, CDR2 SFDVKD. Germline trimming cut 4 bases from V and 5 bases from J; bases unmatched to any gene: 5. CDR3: CATSEGDRRDTQYF. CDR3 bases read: TGTGCCACCAGTGAAGGGGACAGACGAGATACG.

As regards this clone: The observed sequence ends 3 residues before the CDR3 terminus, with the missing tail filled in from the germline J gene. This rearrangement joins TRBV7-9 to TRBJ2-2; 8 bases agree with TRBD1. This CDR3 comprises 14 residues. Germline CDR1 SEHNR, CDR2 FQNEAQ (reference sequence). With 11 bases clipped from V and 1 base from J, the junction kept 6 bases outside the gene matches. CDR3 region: CAPGGTGNTGELFF. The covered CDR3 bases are TGTGCCCCCGGAGGGACAGGGAACACCGGGGAG.

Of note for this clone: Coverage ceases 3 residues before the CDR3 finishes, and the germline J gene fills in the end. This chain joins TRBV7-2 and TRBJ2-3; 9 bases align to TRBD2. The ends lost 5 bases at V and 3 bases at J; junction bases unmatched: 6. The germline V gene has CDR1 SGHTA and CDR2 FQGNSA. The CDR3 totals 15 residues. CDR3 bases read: TGTGCCAGCAGCCCCGATAGCGGGGGAACAGATACG. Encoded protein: CASSPDSGGTDT. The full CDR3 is CASSPDSGGTDTQYF.

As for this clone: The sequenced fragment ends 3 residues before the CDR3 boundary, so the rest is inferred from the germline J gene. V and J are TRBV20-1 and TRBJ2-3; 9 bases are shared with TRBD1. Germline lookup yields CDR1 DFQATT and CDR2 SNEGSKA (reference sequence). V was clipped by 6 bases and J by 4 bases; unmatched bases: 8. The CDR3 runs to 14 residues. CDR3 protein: CSATRDRDADTQYF. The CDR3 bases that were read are TGCAGTGCAACCCGGGACAGGGATGCAGATACG.

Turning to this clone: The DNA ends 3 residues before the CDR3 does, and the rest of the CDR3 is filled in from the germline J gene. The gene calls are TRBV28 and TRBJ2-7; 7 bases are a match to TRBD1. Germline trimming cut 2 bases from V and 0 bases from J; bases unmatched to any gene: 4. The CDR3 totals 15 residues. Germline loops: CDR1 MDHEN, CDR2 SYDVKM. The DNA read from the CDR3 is TGTGCCAGCAGTTTACCGGGACAGTACTCCTACGAG. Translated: CASSLPGQYSYE. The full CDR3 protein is CASSLPGQYSYEQYF.

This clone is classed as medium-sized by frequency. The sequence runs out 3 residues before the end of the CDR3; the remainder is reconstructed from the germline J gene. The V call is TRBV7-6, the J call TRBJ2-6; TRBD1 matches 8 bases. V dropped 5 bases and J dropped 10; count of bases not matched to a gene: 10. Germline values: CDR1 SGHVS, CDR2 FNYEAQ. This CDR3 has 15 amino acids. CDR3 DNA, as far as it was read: TGTGCCAGCAGCCCCCGGGGCAGACAGGGGAACGTC. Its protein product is CASSPRGRQGNV. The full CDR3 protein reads CASSPRGRQGNVLTF.

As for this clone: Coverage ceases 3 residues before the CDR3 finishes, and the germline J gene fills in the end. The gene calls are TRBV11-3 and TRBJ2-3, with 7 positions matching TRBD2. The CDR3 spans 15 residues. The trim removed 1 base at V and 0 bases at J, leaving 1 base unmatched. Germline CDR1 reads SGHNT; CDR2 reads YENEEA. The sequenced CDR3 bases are TGTGCCAGCAGCTTAGCGGGGGGAAGCACAGATACG. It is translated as CASSLAGGSTDT. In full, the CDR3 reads CASSLAGGSTDTQYF.